This T cell receptor beta chain was profiled in a study of cytotoxic CD8 clonotypes in ibrutinib-treated CLL. The intended depth for sequencing was 1 in 200,000 to 1 in 1 million T cells. TCRdb's copy holds only in-frame clones and misses some; the assay was immunoSEQ multiplex PCR. The table shows 35,000 to 50,000 clones, with around 70% occurring only once. Germline V lookup: CDR1 SNHLY, CDR2 FYNNEI. V gave up 8 bases and J gave up 4 bases; unmatched junction bases: 6. This CDR3 has 14 residues. Material: PBMCs, obtained at disease progression, from a patient treated with ibrutinib. This clonotype was obtained from a human donor with chronic lymphocytic leukemia. V gene TRBV2 combines with J gene TRBJ2-7, with 12 bases matching TRBD1. The DNA of the CDR3 is TGTGCCAGCCAGGGACAGGGGGCTGAGTACGAGCAGTACTTC. Its translation is CASQGQGAEYEQYF.